One T cell receptor beta chain is described in this entry. This clone came up many times. What this receptor recognizes is not known. One base away there is no much larger clone; base qualities are not given. The data are from a study of cytomegalovirus exposure and HLA in healthy donors (dated by TCRdb to about 2017). For the study in its entirety: A later analysis indicated that the 130 or so validation repertoires were generated on the platform also employed for the 700 or so repertoires of the first cohort. The study aimed to test whether signatures of past pathogen exposure could be identified by cataloging public T cell receptors. Along with the approximately 600-subject first cohort, a separate validation cohort of 120 different subjects was used. High-throughput TCR immunosequencing, statistical association of individual TCRs with disease status, and machine learning were combined to predict cytomegalovirus infection status.

The donors belonged to the validation cohort of 120 subjects, which was separate from the 666-subject first cohort. The library was built by means of the immunoSEQ multiplex PCR assay. Concerning the study's data processing: A statistical classification framework was developed to diagnose cytomegalovirus status using the catalog of TCR beta chain sequences. The source is immuneACCESS, and TCRdb retained only in-frame sequences with V and J called. Part of the clones is not carried over; for the studies checked, unresolved V genes explain less than half of this, and the remainder is unexplained. The DNA was the basis for D and trimming; V, J and clone size are from that table. The sample table lists 330,000 or so clones, 75% to 90% of them with a count of one. The ten largest clones capture 0.65% to 0.85% of the sample. Counted from cysteine to phenylalanine, this CDR3 has 14 amino acids. Just the 42-base CDR3 DNA is kept, in frame starting at base 1. CDR1 and CDR2 were assigned from the germline V gene as MNHEY and SVGAGI. V trim: 5 bases; J trim: 5 bases; unmatched bases: 8.

Overall results and qualifications from the work: Three of the identified cytomegalovirus-associated TCR beta chains were confirmed in vitro to be specific for cytomegalovirus antigens. The authors suggested that the approach could potentially be generalized to other disease states and immunological phenotypes. Cytomegalovirus status was reported to be diagnosed by the classifier with high specificity and sensitivity in both the original and validation cohorts. A later analysis found that TCRs clustered in the first cohort also tended to co-occur in the 110 or so validation repertoires, with just under 95% of cluster scores above 0. Across donors, most TCR sequences were observed very rarely, whereas some public TCRs were present in many individuals. A later analysis had no HLA typing for the validation cohort, so co-occurrence there was scored across all 110 or so repertoires. The study gave a list of 150 to 200 TCR beta chains associated with cytomegalovirus.

The source material was PBMCs. The sequence joins TRBV6-5 to TRBJ1-2; the junction holds 7 bases that match TRBD1. This sequence originates from a woman younger than 35 in good health and CMV-seronegative. CDR3 reads: CASSEQGEIYGYTF. The sequenced DNA: TGTGCCAGCAGTGAGCAGGGGGAGATTTATGGCTACACCTTC.